A selection of T cell receptor beta chains follows, all from one sample in a study of beta chain features in type 1 diabetes. Libraries were prepared by immunoSEQ multiplex PCR; TCRdb keeps only in-frame clonotypes and omits some of them. The sample contains about 270,000 clones, roughly 13% of which appear only once. Sample: naive CD4+ T cells from blood. These receptors were obtained from a woman between 35 and 50 years old in good health. Each CDR3 is given with its conserved first and last residue. Size is omitted from some rows. Given values are once, few, many or a class for expanded clones.

v_call	clone_size	j_call	cdr3_aa
TRBV7-2	NA	TRBJ2-2	CASSLVANTGELFF
TRBV7-2	NA	TRBJ1-1	CASSSGGTNTEAFF
TRBV5-1	NA	TRBJ2-3	CASSLSSTDTQYF
TRBV25-1	few	TRBJ1-1	CASSLPGKNTEAFF
TRBV12-5	NA	TRBJ1-2	CASGLVSTIYGYTF
TRBV7-8	few	TRBJ1-2	CASSFPGVYGYTF
TRBV27	few	TRBJ2-5	CASSSYPRQETQYF
TRBV5-4	NA	TRBJ1-6	CASSFEQINSPLHF
TRBV25-1	NA	TRBJ2-3	CASSDLTSGDTQYF
TRBV19	NA	TRBJ1-2	CASSIEETGPHYGYTF
TRBV7-9	few	TRBJ2-5	CASSPAAQETQYF
TRBV7-9	few	TRBJ2-3	CASSLAPLASDTQYF
TRBV2	NA	TRBJ2-3	CASSRLAGVDTQYF
TRBV27	few	TRBJ2-3	CATRAGDTQYF
TRBV7-2	NA	TRBJ2-3	CASSISSGDTQYF
TRBV5-1	NA	TRBJ1-1	CASSLGAAEAFF
TRBV29-1	once	TRBJ1-3	CSVSLRTGPLSWGNTIYF